These 30 T cell receptor beta chains originate from one sample sequenced in a study of CD8 T cells in ankylosing spondylitis. MiXCR, run by TCRdb on the 5' RACE reads, gives a single entry per CDR3 protein. The sample lists 200,000 or so distinct CDR3 sequences; roughly 25% were seen once. The sample consisted of blood, either unsorted or a sorted T cell fraction (not recorded which). The receptors were sampled from a male donor with ankylosing spondylitis or in good health (not recorded which).

This clonotype was seen ten or more times. The chain employs TRBV4-1 and TRBJ2-5, with 8 bases matching TRBD1. CDR1 is MGHRA, CDR2 YSYEKL, per germline. V lost 2 bases, J lost 4 bases, and 6 bases stayed unmatched. The CDR3 length is 15 residues. The CDR3, as DNA: TGCGCCAGCAGCCAAAGTATAACAGGGGGAGAGACCCAGTACTTC. This translates into CASSQSITGGETQYF.

This clonotype came up many times. This chain uses TRBV12-3 or TRBV12-4 with TRBJ1-3; D unresolved. Deletions cut 5 bases from V and 0 bases from J, with 20 bases between. There are 18 residues in the CDR3. This CDR3 is CASSIEPETLLSGNTIYF. The CDR3 DNA reads TGTGCCAGCAGTATTGAACCCGAGACATTACTCTCTGGAAACACCATATATTTT.

Many counts were recorded for this clonotype. This rearrangement joins TRBV6-5 to TRBJ2-7; 8 nucleotides line up with TRBD2. Germline lookup yields CDR1 MNHEY and CDR2 SVGAGI. The CDR3 consists of 14 residues. J lost 3 bases, V lost 2 bases, and 3 bases had no gene match. The CDR3 bases are TGTGCCAGCAGTTACAGGAGCGGGAGCTACGAGCAGTACTTC. Translation: CASSYRSGSYEQYF.

The sample holds many counts of this clonotype. V is TRBV12-3 or TRBV12-4 and J is TRBJ1-1; D is perhaps TRBD1 (6 bases). The CDR3 length is 12 residues. The V and J ends lost 5 bases and 11 bases respectively, with 15 bases between them. For the CDR3, the DNA is TGTGCCAGCAGTCCGGGGGCATTGGAGGCTTTCTTT. Its protein is CASSPGALEAFF.

This clonotype turned up a few times. V and J are TRBV29-1 and TRBJ2-1, with 7 bases matching TRBD2. J was trimmed by 9 bases and V by 8 bases; bases with no gene match: 13. Germline V gives CDR1 SQVTM, CDR2 ANQGSEA. This CDR3 is 13 amino acids long. The CDR3 spells CSFSGLGFTEQFF. CDR3 coding DNA: TGCAGCTTTAGCGGACTAGGTTTCACTGAGCAGTTCTTC.

This clonotype has just a few counts. The rearrangement links TRBV3-1 to TRBJ2-4, with 7 bases matching TRBD2. CDR1 and CDR2 (germline): LGHDT, YNNKEL (reference sequence). The CDR3 is 17 residues long. With V trimmed by 3 bases and J by 1 base, 9 bases remained unmatched. The CDR3 DNA reads as TGTGCCAGCAGCCAGACCCCCAGCGGGACTGCCAAAAACATTCAGTACTTC. This sequence encodes CASSQTPSGTAKNIQYF.

This clonotype came up a few times. This chain uses TRBV27 with TRBJ2-2, with 14 bases fitting TRBD2. V was clipped by 6 bases and J by 6 bases; unmatched bases: 15. CDR1 and CDR2 from the germline V gene are MNHEY and SMNVEV (reference sequence). The CDR3 is made up of 19 amino acids. CDR3 sequence reads: CASRPNIRLAGGAAGELFF. DNA for the CDR3: TGTGCCAGCAGGCCAAACATAAGACTAGCGGGAGGGGCAGCCGGGGAGCTGTTTTTT.

The CDR3 loop reads CASSVVVGGYEQYF. CDR3 DNA sequence: TGTGCCAGCAGCGTTGTAGTGGGAGGCTACGAGCAGTACTTC. The chain couples TRBV6-1 to TRBJ2-7, with a weak D call TRBD2 (6 bases). This CDR3 region has 14 residues. The germline V gene has CDR1 MNHNS and CDR2 SASEGT. Trimming cost V 6 bases and J 3 bases, with 15 bases left between them.

Remarks on this clonotype: A much larger clone is a single base away; this may be a read error. This CDR3 reads CSARRRRDPGNTIYF. CDR3 bases: TGCAGTGCTAGAAGGAGACGCGATCCCGGAAACACCATATATTTT. The chain has TRBV20-1 and TRBJ1-3; no definite D call. Germline lookup yields CDR1 DFQATT and CDR2 SNEGSKA (reference sequence). V lost 2 bases and J lost 4, with 15 bases in between. The CDR3 runs 15 residues.

The rearrangement joins TRBV6-1 to TRBJ1-4, with 9 bases matching TRBD1. Trimming cost V 5 bases and J 4 bases; bases outside gene matches: 8. Germline values: CDR1 MNHNS, CDR2 SASEGT. This CDR3 has 16 residues. The CDR3, as DNA: TGTGCCAGCAGTAGGCCCCCGGGACAGGGTAATGAAAAACTGTTTTTT. This encodes CASSRPPGQGNEKLFF.

This clonotype was counted many times. The V and J genes are TRBV12-3 or TRBV12-4 and TRBJ2-1; TRBD1 matches at 8 bases. Trimming took 5 bases from V and 8 from J; bases not matched to a gene: 8. The CDR3 is 14 amino acids. The chain's CDR3 is CASSDRGSRYEQFF. The CDR3 region has the DNA TGTGCCAGCAGTGACAGGGGATCACGATATGAGCAGTTCTTC.

J is TRBJ2-1 and V is TRBV7-3, with TRBD1 matching over 10 bases. CDR1 is SGHTA, CDR2 FQGTGA, per germline. The CDR3 covers 18 residues. V lost 1 base, J lost 6 bases, and 12 bases stayed unmatched. The CDR3 region is CASSLRRGDRGLGNEQFF. The CDR3 nucleotides read TGTGCCAGCAGCTTAAGGCGAGGGGACAGGGGATTAGGCAATGAGCAGTTCTTC.

This clonotype was counted ten times or more. The V and J genes are TRBV9 and TRBJ2-5; 9 bases line up with TRBD2. The CDR3 is made up of 16 amino acids. Germline values: CDR1 SGDLS, CDR2 YYNGEE. V was clipped by 0 bases and J by 0 bases; unmatched bases: 3. This CDR3 reads CASSVGLAGYQETQYF. The CDR3, as DNA: TGTGCCAGCAGCGTAGGGCTAGCGGGATACCAAGAGACCCAGTACTTC.

This clonotype has more than one count but fewer than ten. The V call is TRBV29-1, the J call TRBJ2-7, with no clear D. This CDR3 has 13 residues. Germline V gene data show CDR1 as SQVTM and CDR2 as ANQGSEA. V was clipped by 6 bases and J by 5 bases, with 17 bases between them. Written as DNA, the CDR3 is TGCAGCGTCGGTAGCCCTCACCTGGACGAGCAGTACTTC. It yields the protein CSVGSPHLDEQYF.

This clonotype was detected many times. The V gene is TRBV11-2, the J gene TRBJ2-1, with 9 bases fitting TRBD2. V lost 1 base to trimming and J lost 8 bases; unmatched junction nucleotides: 15. This CDR3 has 18 residues. Germline V gene sequence: CDR1 SGHAT, CDR2 FQNNGV. The CDR3 DNA sequence: TGTGCCAGCAGCTTAGTTGGGGCTAGCGGGACCAAATTGGATGAGCAGTTCTTC. Translating gives CASSLVGASGTKLDEQFF.

This clonotype was detected ten times or more. The chain combines TRBV10-3 with TRBJ2-7; D may be TRBD1 (5 bases). Trimming took 4 bases from V and 3 from J, leaving 19 bases between them. Germline loops: CDR1 ENHRY, CDR2 SYGVKD. There are 16 residues in the CDR3. This CDR3 is CAISGDTGQGIYEQYF. As DNA, the CDR3 is TGTGCCATCAGTGGGGATACTGGGCAGGGAATCTACGAGCAGTACTTC.

The rearrangement joins TRBV20-1 to TRBJ2-7; 7 bases are a match to TRBD1. After removal of 3 bases from V and 4 bases from J, the junction contained 9 bases not matched to a gene. Germline V lookup: CDR1 DFQATT, CDR2 SNEGSKA (reference sequence). The CDR3 runs 14 residues. The chain's CDR3 is CSASRQGIGYEQYF. As DNA, the CDR3 is TGCAGTGCTAGCCGACAGGGAATTGGATACGAGCAGTACTTC.

The sample holds a few counts of this clonotype. The CDR3 here is CASKRVGASGLYNEQFF. In nucleotides, the CDR3 is TGCGCCAGCAAAAGGGTGGGGGCTAGCGGCCTTTACAATGAGCAGTTCTTC. The V gene is TRBV5-1, the J gene TRBJ2-1; weak D call: TRBD2 (7 bases). Trimming removed 6 bases from V and 4 bases from J, with 23 bases in between. The germline V gene has CDR1 SGHRS and CDR2 YFSETQ. The length of the CDR3 is 17 residues.

In its sample, this clonotype was seen many times. The chain joins TRBV20-1 to TRBJ2-7; TRBD1 is a possible D gene (5 bases). The CDR3 has 12 amino acids. V was pared by 5 bases and J by 5 bases, with 13 bases between. The germline V gene encodes CDR1 DFQATT and CDR2 SNEGSKA (reference sequence). The CDR3 DNA is TGCAGTGCTTCGGACAAGGCTCACGAGCAGTACTTC. Protein: CSASDKAHEQYF.

The sample holds many counts of this clonotype. CDR3 in DNA: TGCAGTGCCCGCATGTCTGGCAATCAGCCCCAGCATTTT. Translation: CSARMSGNQPQHF. The genes are TRBV20-1 and TRBJ1-5; D gene uncertain. V lost 6 bases and J 2 bases, leaving 11 bases between the germline ends. The CDR3 contains 13 residues. Germline V CDR1 and CDR2: DFQATT, SNEGSKA (reference sequence).

At least ten counts were recorded for this clonotype. The chain couples TRBV5-6 to TRBJ1-4; perhaps TRBD1 as D (5 bases). V lost 5 bases and J lost 2, with 16 bases in between. Germline CDR1 is SGHDT and CDR2 is YYEEEE. The CDR3 has 16 residues. DNA for the CDR3: TGTGCCAGCAGTTCCGGGGGAAAAAGGACTAATGAAAAACTGTTTTTT. Translated, it gives CASSSGGKRTNEKLFF. The full variable domain, in which reference TRBV5-6 and TRBJ1-4 provide the parts outside the CDR3, is DAGVTQSPTHLIKTRGQQVTLRCSPKSGHDTVSWYQQALGQGPQFIFQYYEEEERQRGNFPDRFSGHQFPNYSSELNVNALLLGDSALYLCASSSGGKRTNEKLFFGSGTQLSVL.

The chain uses TRBV7-2 and TRBJ2-2; no firm D call. The CDR3 has 12 residues. Trimming cost V 6 bases and J 7 bases, with 9 bases left between them. Germline CDR1 reads SGHTA; CDR2 reads FQGNSA. CDR3 sequence (DNA): TGTGCCAGCAGTTTGGAAGTCGGGGAGCTGTTTTTT. Translating it yields CASSLEVGELFF.

The chain recombines TRBV6-1 with TRBJ1-5, with TRBD1 matching over 8 bases. The CDR3 sequence is 15 residues long. Germline V gene lookup returns CDR1 MNHNS and CDR2 SASEGT. V shed 6 bases and J 1 base; nucleotides not matched to a gene: 5. The DNA for the CDR3 is TGTGCCAGCAGGCGGGGGGACAGGAGCAATCAGCCCCAGCATTTT. Translated, it gives CASRRGDRSNQPQHF.

This clonotype was seen at least ten times. V gene TRBV4-2 combines with J gene TRBJ1-6; tentatively, D is TRBD1 (6 bases). The V gene's germline CDR1 is LGHNA and CDR2 YNFKEQ. The V and J ends lost 0 bases and 4 bases respectively, with 10 bases between them. There are 16 residues in the CDR3. CDR3 residues: CASSQERQGYNSPLHF. The CDR3 DNA sequence: TGTGCCAGCAGCCAAGAAAGGCAGGGGTATAATTCACCCCTCCACTTT.

This clonotype was observed a handful of times. The J gene is TRBJ1-3, the V gene TRBV20-1, with 7 bases fitting TRBD1. This CDR3 has 16 amino acids. Germline V gene data show CDR1 as DFQATT and CDR2 as SNEGSKA (reference sequence). V shed 1 base and J 0 bases; nucleotides not matched to a gene: 6. CDR3: CSARGPGTVSGNTIYF. DNA for the CDR3: TGCAGTGCTAGAGGGCCCGGGACAGTCTCTGGAAACACCATATATTTT.

The V gene is TRBV20-1, the J gene TRBJ1-2; D may be TRBD1 (6 bases). CDR1 is DFQATT and CDR2 is SNEGSKA in the germline V gene (reference sequence). The CDR3 sequence is 13 residues long. The germline V and J ends were trimmed by 3 bases and 3 bases, with 11 bases remaining between them. The chain's CDR3 is CSAREGVHYGYTF. CDR3 in DNA: TGCAGTGCTAGGGAGGGGGTTCACTATGGCTACACCTTC.

This clonotype was counted between two and nine times. The chain has TRBV20-1 and TRBJ2-7, with 9 positions matching TRBD2. There are 13 residues in the CDR3. V lost 6 bases and J lost 5; bases outside the gene matches: 8. CDR1 and CDR2 from the germline V gene are DFQATT and SNEGSKA (reference sequence). CDR3 nucleotides: TGCAGTGCCCAAAAGACTAGCGGAAACGAGCAGTACTTC. It encodes CSAQKTSGNEQYF.

The chain links TRBV6-5 to TRBJ1-4; 9 positions match TRBD1. Germline V gene data show CDR1 as MNHEY and CDR2 as SVGAGI. The junction had 7 bases not matched to a gene; V was cut back by 4 bases and J by 7 bases. CDR3 length equals 15 residues. The CDR3 DNA reads as TGTGCCAGCAGTTCCCCGGGACAGGGTCGTGAAAAACTGTTTTTT. This gives the protein CASSSPGQGREKLFF.

The chain carries TRBV9 and TRBJ1-4, with TRBD1 identical over 10 bases. V trimming: 3 bases; J trimming: 7 bases; junction bases outside the gene matches: 3. This CDR3 has 14 amino acids. Germline CDR1 SGDLS, CDR2 YYNGEE. In DNA, the CDR3 is TGTGCCAGCAGCGCGGACAGGGGGGGTGAAAAACTGTTTTTT. It yields the protein CASSADRGGEKLFF.

This clonotype was observed a handful of times. This chain joins TRBV12-3 or TRBV12-4 and TRBJ2-7; the D call may be TRBD1 or TRBD2 (5 bases each). V lost 1 base and J 6 bases, leaving 13 bases between the germline ends. The CDR3 loop spans 14 amino acids. In nucleotides, the CDR3 is TGTGCCAGCAGTTTAGGAGGGGATGGAAGCGAGCAGTACTTC. Encoded protein: CASSLGGDGSEQYF.